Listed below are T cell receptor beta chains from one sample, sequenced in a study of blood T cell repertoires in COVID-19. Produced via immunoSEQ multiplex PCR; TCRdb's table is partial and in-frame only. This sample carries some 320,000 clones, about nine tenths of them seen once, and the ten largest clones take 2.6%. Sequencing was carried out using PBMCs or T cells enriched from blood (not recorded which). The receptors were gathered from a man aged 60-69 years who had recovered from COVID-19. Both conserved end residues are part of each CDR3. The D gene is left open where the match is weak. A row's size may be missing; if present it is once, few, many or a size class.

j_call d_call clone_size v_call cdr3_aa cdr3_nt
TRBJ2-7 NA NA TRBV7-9 CASTNILPTGGFYEQYF TGTGCCAGCACCAACATTCTTCCCACAGGCGGCTTCTACGAGCAGTACTTC
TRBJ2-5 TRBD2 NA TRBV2 CASRGAGGQETQYF TGTGCCAGCAGGGGTGCGGGGGGTCAAGAGACCCAGTACTTC
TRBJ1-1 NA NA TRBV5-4 CASSLGGRGRTEAFF TGTGCCAGCAGCTTGGGTGGCAGAGGAAGGACTGAAGCTTTCTTT
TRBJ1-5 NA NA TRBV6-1 CASKETGHSNQPQHF TGTGCCAGCAAAGAGACAGGTCATAGCAATCAGCCCCAGCATTTT
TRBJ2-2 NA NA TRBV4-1 CASSQGQGRNTGELFF TGCGCCAGCAGCCAAGGCCAGGGGCGGAACACCGGGGAGCTGTTTTTT
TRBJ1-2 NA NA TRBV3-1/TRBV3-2 CASSQVVQGTYGYTF TGTGCCAGCAGCCAAGTTGTACAGGGTACCTATGGCTACACCTTC
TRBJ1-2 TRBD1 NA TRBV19 CASSIVGTGYSGYTF TGTGCCAGTAGTATAGTAGGGACAGGCTACTCTGGCTACACCTTC
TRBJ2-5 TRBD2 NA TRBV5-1 CASSLGGTRGAETQYF TGCGCCAGCTCTCTGGGGGGGACTAGGGGGGCGGAGACCCAGTACTTC
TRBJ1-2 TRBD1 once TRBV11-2 CASSTTGQGALGYTF TGTGCCAGCAGCACGACGGGACAGGGGGCGCTTGGCTACACCTTC
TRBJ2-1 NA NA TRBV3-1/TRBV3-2 CASSQFVFNEQFF TGTGCCAGCAGCCAATTCGTGTTCAATGAGCAGTTCTTC
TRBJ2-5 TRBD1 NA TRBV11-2 CASSSTGGTETQYF TGTGCCAGCAGCTCTACAGGGGGCACGGAGACCCAGTACTTC
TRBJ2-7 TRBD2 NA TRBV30 CAWRPLGRAIYEQYF TGTGCCTGGAGACCCCTGGGGAGGGCCATCTACGAGCAGTACTTC
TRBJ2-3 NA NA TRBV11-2 CASESGGLTDTQYF TGTGCCAGCGAATCCGGGGGACTCACAGATACGCAGTATTTT
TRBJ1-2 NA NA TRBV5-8 CASSVGQDYGYTF TGTGCCAGCAGCGTGGGACAAGACTATGGCTACACCTTC
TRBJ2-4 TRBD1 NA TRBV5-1 CASSSSGTGPKNIQYF TGCGCCAGCAGCTCCTCCGGGACAGGGCCCAAAAACATTCAGTACTTC
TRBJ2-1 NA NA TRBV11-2 CASSPLEMGYNEQFF TGTGCCAGCAGCCCACTGGAGATGGGTTACAATGAGCAGTTCTTC
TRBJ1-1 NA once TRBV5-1 CASRGGAPFGEAFF TGCGCCAGCAGAGGGGGGGCCCCATTCGGTGAAGCTTTCTTT
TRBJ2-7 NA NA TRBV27 CASSGQAGRNYEQYF TGTGCCAGCAGTGGACAAGCAGGGCGGAACTACGAGCAGTACTTC
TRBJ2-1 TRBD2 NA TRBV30 CAWRLAGGSSYNEQFF TGTGCCTGGAGGCTAGCGGGAGGGAGCTCCTACAATGAGCAGTTCTTC
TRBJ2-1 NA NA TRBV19 CASSTGPGTPHNEQFF TGTGCCAGTAGTACCGGCCCCGGGACTCCTCACAATGAGCAGTTCTTC
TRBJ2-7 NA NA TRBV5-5 CASSLQPGSSYEQYF TGTGCCAGCAGCTTGCAACCGGGGAGCTCCTACGAGCAGTACTTC
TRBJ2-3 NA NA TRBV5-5 CASSLVGTQYF TGTGCCAGCAGCTTGGTCGGTACGCAGTATTTT
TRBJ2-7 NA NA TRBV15 CATSRSTPGVVSYEQYF TGTGCCACCAGCAGATCTACTCCAGGGGTCGTTTCTTACGAGCAGTACTTC
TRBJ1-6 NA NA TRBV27 CASSFAPTGTQNSPLHF TGTGCCAGCAGTTTCGCACCTACCGGGACACAGAATTCACCCCTCCACTTT
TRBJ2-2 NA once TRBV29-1 CSVNTGPGELFF TGCAGCGTCAACACAGGTCCCGGGGAGCTGTTTTTT
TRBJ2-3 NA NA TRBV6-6 CASSYTSEVVTQYF TGTGCCAGCAGTTACACTAGTGAAGTTGTTACGCAGTATTTT
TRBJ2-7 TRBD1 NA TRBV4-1 CASSQDQGQGRYEQYF TGCGCCAGCAGCCAAGATCAGGGACAGGGACGATACGAGCAGTACTTC
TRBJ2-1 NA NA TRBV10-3 CASHDGGLNNEQFF TGTGCCAGTCACGACGGGGGGCTAAACAATGAGCAGTTCTTC
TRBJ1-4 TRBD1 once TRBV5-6 CASSPGQGNEKLFF TGTGCCAGCAGTCCGGGACAGGGTAATGAAAAACTGTTTTTT
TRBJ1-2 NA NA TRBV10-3 CAISEQRGKDGYTF TGTGCCATCAGTGAGCAACGGGGGAAAGATGGCTACACCTTC
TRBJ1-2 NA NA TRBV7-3 CASSLSAENYGYTF TGTGCCAGCAGCTTAAGCGCGGAGAACTATGGCTACACCTTC
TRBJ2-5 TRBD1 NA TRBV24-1 CATSEQGQVAQYF TGTGCCACCAGTGAACAGGGACAGGTGGCCCAGTACTTC
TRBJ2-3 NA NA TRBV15 CATEDGYSTDTQYF TGTGCCACCGAGGATGGTTATAGCACAGATACGCAGTATTTT
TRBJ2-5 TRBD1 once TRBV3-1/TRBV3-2 CASSLTGRETQYF TGTGCCAGCAGCCTGACAGGGAGAGAGACCCAGTACTTC
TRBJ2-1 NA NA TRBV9 CASSTRGTEYNEQFF TGTGCCAGCAGCACCCGGGGGACAGAGTACAATGAGCAGTTCTTC
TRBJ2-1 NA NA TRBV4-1 CASSQERQDEQFF TGCGCCAGCAGCCAAGAACGACAGGATGAGCAGTTCTTC
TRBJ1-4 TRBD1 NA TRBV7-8 CASSTGDSGGTNEKLFF TGTGCCAGCAGTACCGGGGACAGCGGAGGAACTAATGAAAAACTGTTTTTT
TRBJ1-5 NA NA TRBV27 CASSYRERQPQHF TGTGCCAGCAGTTACAGGGAACGTCAGCCCCAGCATTTT
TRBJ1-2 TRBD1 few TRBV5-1 CASSLAQGAMYGYTF TGCGCCAGCAGCTTGGCCCAGGGGGCTATGTATGGCTACACCTTC
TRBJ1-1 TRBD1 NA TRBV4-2 CASSQITGGLNTEAFF TGTGCCAGCAGCCAGATTACAGGGGGCTTGAACACTGAAGCTTTCTTT
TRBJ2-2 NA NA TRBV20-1 CSAEVSGELFF TGCAGTGCTGAGGTTTCCGGGGAGCTGTTTTTT
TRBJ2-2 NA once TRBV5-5 CASSRTPYTGELFF TGTGCCAGCAGCCGGACACCTTACACCGGGGAGCTGTTTTTT
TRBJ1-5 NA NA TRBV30 CAWSSAGLQPQHF TGTGCCTGGAGTTCCGCGGGTTTGCAGCCCCAGCATTTT
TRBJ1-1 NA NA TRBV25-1 CASSECWQRLMNTEAFF TGTGCCAGCAGTGAATGTTGGCAGAGACTTATGAACACTGAAGCTTTCTTT
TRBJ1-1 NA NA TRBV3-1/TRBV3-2 CASSQVGGQEAFF TGTGCCAGCAGCCAAGTCGGAGGCCAAGAAGCTTTCTTT
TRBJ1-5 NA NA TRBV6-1 CASSEVSGYNQPQHF TGTGCCAGCAGTGAAGTTTCGGGATACAATCAGCCCCAGCATTTT
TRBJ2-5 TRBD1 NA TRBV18 CASSPSQGAQETQYF TGTGCCAGCTCACCAAGCCAGGGGGCTCAAGAGACCCAGTACTTC
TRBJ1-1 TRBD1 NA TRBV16 CASSPTDRVNTEAFF TGTGCCAGCAGCCCCACAGACAGGGTGAACACTGAAGCTTTCTTT
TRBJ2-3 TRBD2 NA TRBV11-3 CASSYGMSAGEADTQYF TGTGCCAGCAGCTACGGGATGTCCGCGGGAGAGGCAGATACGCAGTATTTT
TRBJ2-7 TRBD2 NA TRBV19 CASSIQRGSYEQYF TGTGCCAGTAGTATACAGCGGGGCTCCTACGAGCAGTACTTC
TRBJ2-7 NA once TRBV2 CASSPLARRRGSEQYF TGTGCCAGCAGTCCCCTCGCACGGCGGAGGGGTTCCGAGCAGTACTTC
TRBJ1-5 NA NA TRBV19 CASSETAAGFNQPQHF TGTGCCAGTAGCGAGACAGCCGCCGGATTTAATCAGCCCCAGCATTTT
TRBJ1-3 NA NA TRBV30 CAGAGRELRNTIYF TGTGCTGGCGCGGGGCGGGAGCTAAGAAACACCATATATTTT
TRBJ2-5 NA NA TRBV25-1 CASSESGVETQYF TGTGCCAGCAGTGAATCAGGGGTCGAGACCCAGTACTTC
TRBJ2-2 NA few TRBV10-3 CAVRGAGVSGELFF TGTGCCGTCCGGGGGGCAGGGGTTTCCGGGGAGCTGTTTTTT
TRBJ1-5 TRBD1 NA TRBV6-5 CASRGDRAGNQPQHF TGTGCCAGCAGGGGGGACAGGGCGGGCAATCAGCCCCAGCATTTT